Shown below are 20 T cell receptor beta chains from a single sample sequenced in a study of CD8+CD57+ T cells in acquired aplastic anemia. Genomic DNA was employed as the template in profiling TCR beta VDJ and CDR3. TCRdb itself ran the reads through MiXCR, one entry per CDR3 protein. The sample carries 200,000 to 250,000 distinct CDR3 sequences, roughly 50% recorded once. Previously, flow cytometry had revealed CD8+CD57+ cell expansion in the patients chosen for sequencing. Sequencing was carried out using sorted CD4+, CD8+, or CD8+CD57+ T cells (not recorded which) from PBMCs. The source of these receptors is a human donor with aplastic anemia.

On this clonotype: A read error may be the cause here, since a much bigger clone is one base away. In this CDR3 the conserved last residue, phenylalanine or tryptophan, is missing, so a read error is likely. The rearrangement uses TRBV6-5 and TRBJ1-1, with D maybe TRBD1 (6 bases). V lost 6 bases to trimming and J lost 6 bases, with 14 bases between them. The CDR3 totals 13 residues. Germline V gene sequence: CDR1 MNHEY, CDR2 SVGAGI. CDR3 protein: CASSSTGTPEAFL. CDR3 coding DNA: TGTGCCAGCAGCTCGACAGGAACACCTGAAGCTTTCCTT.

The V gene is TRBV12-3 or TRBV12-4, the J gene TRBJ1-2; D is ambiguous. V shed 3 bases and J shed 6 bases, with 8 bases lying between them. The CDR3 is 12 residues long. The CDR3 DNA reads TGTGCCAGCAGTTTGGTCGGCCATGGCTACACCTTC. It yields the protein CASSLVGHGYTF.

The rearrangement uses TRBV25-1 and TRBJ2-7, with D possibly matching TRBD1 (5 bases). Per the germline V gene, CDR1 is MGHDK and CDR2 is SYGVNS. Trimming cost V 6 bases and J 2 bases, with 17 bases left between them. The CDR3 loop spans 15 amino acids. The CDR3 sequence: CASSQTWGSAYEQYF. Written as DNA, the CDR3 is TGTGCCAGCAGCCAGACCTGGGGCAGCGCCTACGAGCAGTACTTC.

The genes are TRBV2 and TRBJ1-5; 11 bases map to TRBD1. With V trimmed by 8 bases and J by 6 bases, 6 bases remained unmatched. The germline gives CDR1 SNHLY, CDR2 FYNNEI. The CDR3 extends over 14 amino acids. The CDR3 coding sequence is TGTGCCAGCGCTAGGACAGGGGGCGGTCAGCCCCAGCATTTT. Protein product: CASARTGGGQPQHF.

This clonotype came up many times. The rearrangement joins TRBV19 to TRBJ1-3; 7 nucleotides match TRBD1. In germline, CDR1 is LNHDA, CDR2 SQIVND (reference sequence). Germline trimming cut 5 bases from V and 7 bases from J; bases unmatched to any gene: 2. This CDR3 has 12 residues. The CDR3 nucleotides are TGTGCCAGTAGTTCCAGGGGGAACACCATATATTTT. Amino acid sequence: CASSSRGNTIYF.

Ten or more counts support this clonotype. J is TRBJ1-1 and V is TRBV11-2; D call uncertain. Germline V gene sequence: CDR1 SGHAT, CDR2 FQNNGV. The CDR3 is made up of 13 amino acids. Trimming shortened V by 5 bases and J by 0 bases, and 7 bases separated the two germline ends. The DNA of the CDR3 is TGTGCCAGCAGCCTAAAGTTGAACACTGAAGCTTTCTTT. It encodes CASSLKLNTEAFF.

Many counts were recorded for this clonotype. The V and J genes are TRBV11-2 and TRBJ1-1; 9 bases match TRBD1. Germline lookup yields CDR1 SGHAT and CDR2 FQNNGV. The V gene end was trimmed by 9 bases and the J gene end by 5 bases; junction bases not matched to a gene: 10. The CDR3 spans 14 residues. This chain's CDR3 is CASGKWTGATEAFF. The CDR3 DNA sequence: TGTGCCAGTGGGAAGTGGACAGGGGCGACTGAAGCTTTCTTT.

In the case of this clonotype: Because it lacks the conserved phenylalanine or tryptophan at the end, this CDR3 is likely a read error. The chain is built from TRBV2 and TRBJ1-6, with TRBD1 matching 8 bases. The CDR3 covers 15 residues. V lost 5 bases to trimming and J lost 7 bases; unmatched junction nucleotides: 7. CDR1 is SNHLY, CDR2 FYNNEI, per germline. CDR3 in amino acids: CASSPTGGANSPLHS. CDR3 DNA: TGTGCCAGCAGTCCCACAGGGGGAGCGAATTCACCCCTCCACTCT.

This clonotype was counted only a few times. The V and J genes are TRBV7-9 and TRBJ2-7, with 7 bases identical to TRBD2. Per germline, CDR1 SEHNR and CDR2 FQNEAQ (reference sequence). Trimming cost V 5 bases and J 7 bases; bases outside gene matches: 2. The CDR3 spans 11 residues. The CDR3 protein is CASSGAGEQYF. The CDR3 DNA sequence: TGTGCCAGCAGCGGAGCGGGGGAGCAGTACTTC.

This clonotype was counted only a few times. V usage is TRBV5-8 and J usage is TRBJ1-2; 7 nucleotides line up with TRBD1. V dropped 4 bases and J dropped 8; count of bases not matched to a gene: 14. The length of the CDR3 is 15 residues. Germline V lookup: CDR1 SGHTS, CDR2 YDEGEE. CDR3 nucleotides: TGTGCCAGCAGCACCCAGGGAGGGGGCGGGGACGGCTACACCTTC. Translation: CASSTQGGGGDGYTF.

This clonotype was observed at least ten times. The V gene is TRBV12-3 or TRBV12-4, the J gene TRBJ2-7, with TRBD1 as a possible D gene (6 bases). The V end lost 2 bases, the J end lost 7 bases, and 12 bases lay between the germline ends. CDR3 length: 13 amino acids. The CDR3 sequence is CASSLSTGMEQYF. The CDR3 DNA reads TGTGCCAGCAGTTTATCGACAGGTATGGAGCAGTACTTC.

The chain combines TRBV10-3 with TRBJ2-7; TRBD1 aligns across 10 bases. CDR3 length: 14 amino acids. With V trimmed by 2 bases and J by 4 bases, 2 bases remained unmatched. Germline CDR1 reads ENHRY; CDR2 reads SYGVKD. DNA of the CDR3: TGTGCCATCAGTGAGGGGGACAGGGGATACGAGCAGTACTTC. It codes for CAISEGDRGYEQYF.

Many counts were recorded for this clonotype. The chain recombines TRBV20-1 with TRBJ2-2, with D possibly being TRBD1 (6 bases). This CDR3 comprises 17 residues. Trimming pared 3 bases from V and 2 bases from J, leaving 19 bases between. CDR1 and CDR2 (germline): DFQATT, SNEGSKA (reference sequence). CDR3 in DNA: TGCAGTGCTAGCGACTTTAAGGGGGATCTTAACACCGGGGAGCTGTTTTTT. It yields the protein CSASDFKGDLNTGELFF.

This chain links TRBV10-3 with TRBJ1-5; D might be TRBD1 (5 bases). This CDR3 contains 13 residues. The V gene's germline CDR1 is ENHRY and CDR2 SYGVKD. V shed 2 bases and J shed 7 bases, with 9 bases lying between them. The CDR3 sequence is CAISETQEQPQHF. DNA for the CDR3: TGTGCCATCAGTGAGACACAGGAGCAGCCCCAGCATTTT.

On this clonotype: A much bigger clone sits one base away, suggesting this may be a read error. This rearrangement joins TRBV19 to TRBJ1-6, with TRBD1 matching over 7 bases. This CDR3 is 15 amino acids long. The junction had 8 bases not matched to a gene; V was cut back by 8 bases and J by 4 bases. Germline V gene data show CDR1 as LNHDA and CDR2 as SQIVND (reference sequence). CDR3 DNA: TGTGCCAGTGGACCCGGGACAGCATATAATTCACCCCTCCACTTT. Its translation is CASGPGTAYNSPLHF.

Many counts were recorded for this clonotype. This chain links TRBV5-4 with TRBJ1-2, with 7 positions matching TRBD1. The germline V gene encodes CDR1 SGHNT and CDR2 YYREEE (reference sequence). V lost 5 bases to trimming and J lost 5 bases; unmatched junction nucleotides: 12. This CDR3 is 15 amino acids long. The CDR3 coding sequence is TGTGCCAGCAGTAGCTGGACAGGAGAATCTTATGGCTACACCTTC. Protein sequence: CASSSWTGESYGYTF. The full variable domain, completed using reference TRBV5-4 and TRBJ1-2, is ETGVTQSPTHLIKTRGQQVTLRCSSQSGHNTVSWYQQALGQGPQFIFQYYREEENGRGNFPPRFSGLQFPNYSSELNVNALELDDSALYLCASSSWTGESYGYTFGSGTRLTVV.

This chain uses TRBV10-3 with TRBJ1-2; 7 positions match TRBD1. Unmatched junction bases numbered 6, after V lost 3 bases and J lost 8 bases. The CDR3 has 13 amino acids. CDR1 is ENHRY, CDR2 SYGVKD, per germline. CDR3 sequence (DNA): TGTGCCATCAGTGATGATAGGGGGCACGGCTACACCTTC. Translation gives CAISDDRGHGYTF.

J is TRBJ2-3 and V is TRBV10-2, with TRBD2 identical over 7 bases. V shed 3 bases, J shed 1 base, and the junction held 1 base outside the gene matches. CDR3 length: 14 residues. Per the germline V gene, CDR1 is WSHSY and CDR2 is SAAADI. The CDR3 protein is CASSDTSGTDTQYF. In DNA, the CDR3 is TGCGCCAGCAGTGACACTAGCGGCACAGATACGCAGTATTTT.

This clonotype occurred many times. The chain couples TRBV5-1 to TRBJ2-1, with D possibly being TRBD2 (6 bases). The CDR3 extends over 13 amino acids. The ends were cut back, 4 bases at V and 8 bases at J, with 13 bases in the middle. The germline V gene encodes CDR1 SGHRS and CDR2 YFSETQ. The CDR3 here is CASSPRGGYEQFF. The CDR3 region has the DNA TGCGCCAGCAGCCCCCGCGGAGGGTATGAGCAGTTCTTC.

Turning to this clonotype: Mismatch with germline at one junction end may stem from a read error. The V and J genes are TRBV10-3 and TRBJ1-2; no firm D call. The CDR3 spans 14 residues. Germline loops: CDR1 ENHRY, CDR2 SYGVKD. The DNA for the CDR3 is TGTGCCAGCAGTTTTGGCACGTCACTGGGGGGCTACACCTTC. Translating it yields CASSFGTSLGGYTF.